These 3 T cell receptor beta chains were sequenced from one sample in a study of blood T cells in healthy people across ages. Sample-barcoded 5' priming and a J-beta primer mix drove a second PCR of 7 to 11 cycles. TCRdb used MiXCR to reprocess the 5' RACE reads, holding one entry per CDR3 protein. The table includes over 1,200,000 distinct CDR3 sequences, approximately 59% detected once. Sequenced: blood. These receptors originate from a man aged 18 to 30 in good health.

This chain connects TRBV6-1 to TRBJ2-3; D remains ambiguous. CDR3 length: 15 residues. Trimming pared 2 bases from V and 1 base from J, leaving 10 bases between. CDR1 MNHNS and CDR2 SASEGT come from the germline V gene. CDR3 region: CASSETPLGTDTQYF. Here the CDR3 DNA reads TGTGCCAGCAGTGAAACACCATTGGGCACAGATACGCAGTATTTT.

The rearrangement links TRBV14 to TRBJ2-1, with a tentative D call TRBD2 (6 bases). Trimming cost V 0 bases and J 9 bases, with 9 bases left between them. The CDR3 loop spans 13 amino acids. Germline values: CDR1 SGHDN, CDR2 FVKESK. The CDR3 region is CASSQESSGEQFF. The CDR3 bases are TGTGCCAGCAGCCAAGAAAGTAGCGGTGAGCAGTTCTTC.

The chain combines TRBV2 with TRBJ1-6; no clear D gene. Germline V lookup: CDR1 SNHLY, CDR2 FYNNEI. This CDR3 contains 15 residues. Between the trimmed V and J ends, which lost 0 bases and 10 bases, there was a span of 13 bases. CDR3 in amino acids: CASSEALIQQSPLHF. CDR3 sequence (DNA): TGTGCCAGCAGTGAAGCCCTAATCCAGCAGTCACCCCTCCACTTT.